The next 17 T cell receptor beta chains were all read from a single sample in a study of spatial heterogeneity in lung cancer. Findings of the study overall: Tumor mutation count correlated with how many alpha and beta TCRs expanded intratumorally.

TCRdb re-called the 5' RACE reads with MiXCR, one entry per CDR3 protein. Of about 6,000 distinct CDR3 sequences listed, approximately 9.1% are singletons. Time point here: sample taken at primary tumor resection. The antigens these receptors bind are not known. The source was lung tumor tissue, collected at surgery. The receptors stem from a female donor with early-stage non-small cell lung cancer.

The gene calls are TRBV7-3 and TRBJ2-1, with D unresolved. The germline V gene encodes CDR1 SGHTA and CDR2 FQGTGA. CDR3 length equals 14 residues. Deletions cut 8 bases from V and 1 base from J, with 12 bases between. The CDR3 DNA reads TGTGCCAGCGCGTGGGTCCTATCCTACAATGAGCAGTTCTTC. This gives the protein CASAWVLSYNEQFF. Based on the CDR3 plus reference TRBV7-3 and TRBJ2-1, the full variable domain is GAGVSQTPSNKVTEKGKYVELRCDPISGHTALYWYRQSLGQGPEFLIYFQGTGAADDSGLPNDRFFAVRPEGSVSTLKIQRTERGDSAVYLCASAWVLSYNEQFFGPGTRLTVL.

This clonotype was counted ten times or more. The chain links TRBV20-1 to TRBJ2-5, with D unresolved. This CDR3 has 12 residues. V lost 1 base, J lost 4 bases, and 7 bases lay in between. The germline CDR1 and CDR2 sequences are DFQATT and SNEGSKA (reference sequence). In DNA, the CDR3 is TGCAGTGCTAGAGTGACTGGAGAGACCCAGTACTTC. Protein sequence: CSARVTGETQYF.

This clonotype was counted many times. The chain couples TRBV6-6 to TRBJ2-3; 7 nucleotides agree with TRBD2. This CDR3 comprises 14 residues. CDR1 is MNHNY and CDR2 is SVGAGI in the germline V gene (reference sequence). The V and J ends lost 7 bases and 4 bases, in that order; junction bases with no gene match: 8. CDR3 bases: TGTGCCAGCATCAAAAGGGAGGGGCCAGATACGCAGTATTTT. This gives the protein CASIKREGPDTQYF.

This clonotype was counted at least ten times. The rearrangement uses TRBV6-1 and TRBJ2-3; 11 positions match TRBD2. Germline CDR1 MNHNS, CDR2 SASEGT. The CDR3 spans 14 residues. Unmatched junction bases numbered 10, after V lost 8 bases and J lost 9 bases. DNA for the CDR3: TGTGCCAGCCGAGTAGCGGGGGGGCCTATGACGCAGTATTTT. It translates to CASRVAGGPMTQYF.

By share, this clonotype counts as large. The chain has TRBV4-3 and TRBJ2-3; D remains ambiguous. The length of the CDR3 is 13 residues. The ends were cut back, 0 bases at V and 3 bases at J, with 4 bases in the middle. Germline CDR1 reads LGHNA; CDR2 reads YSLEER. CDR3 in DNA: TGCGCCAGCAGCCAAGATGAGACAGATACGCAGTATTTT. This encodes CASSQDETDTQYF.

This sequence joins TRBV7-9 and TRBJ2-5, with 7 nucleotides matching TRBD1. Trimming at V came to 7 bases and at J to 1 base, leaving 21 bases not matched to a gene. Germline V gene lookup returns CDR1 SEHNR and CDR2 FQNEAQ (reference sequence). The CDR3 consists of 19 residues. CDR3 region: CASTRSRKKRTGLQETQYF. The CDR3 DNA is TGTGCCAGCACCCGTTCCCGGAAAAAGAGGACAGGACTCCAAGAGACCCAGTACTTC.

This chain uses TRBV12-3 or TRBV12-4 with TRBJ2-2; D gene unclear. The CDR3 covers 16 residues. V was cut by 5 bases and J by 10 bases, with 23 bases left in between. The CDR3 nucleotides are TGTGCCAGCAGTGCCCAGACACCGACCATAAGGGAGGAGCTGTTTTTT. Encoded protein: CASSAQTPTIREELFF.

The chain carries TRBV6-1 and TRBJ2-1, with D perhaps TRBD1 or TRBD2 (5 bases each). Germline V CDR1 and CDR2: MNHNS, SASEGT. Trimming stripped 6 bases from V and 2 bases from J, with 17 bases between. The CDR3 runs 16 residues. Written as DNA, the CDR3 is TGTGCCAGCAGCCCCCTCGGGACCGTCGCCTACAATGAGCAGTTCTTC. This sequence encodes CASSPLGTVAYNEQFF.

This clonotype has ten or more counts. The CDR3 reads CASSIPLQAGIKWHTEAFF. The CDR3 DNA reads TGTGCCAGTAGTATTCCCCTCCAGGCCGGCATTAAGTGGCACACTGAAGCTTTCTTT. The chain combines TRBV19 with TRBJ1-1, with D uncertain. Trimming removed 3 bases from V and 3 bases from J, with 26 bases in between. Germline V gene data show CDR1 as LNHDA and CDR2 as SQIVND (reference sequence). The CDR3 has 19 amino acids.

The chain couples TRBV9 to TRBJ2-1, with TRBD2 matching 9 bases. The CDR3 loop spans 15 amino acids. Looked up from germline, CDR1 is SGDLS and CDR2 is YYNGEE. The junction had 8 bases not matched to a gene; V was cut back by 4 bases and J by 6 bases. Written as DNA, the CDR3 is TGTGCCAGCAGCTCGAGCGGGGGGCCGACCAATGAGCAGTTCTTC. This gives the protein CASSSSGGPTNEQFF. The full variable domain, with the rest looked up from reference TRBV9 and TRBJ2-1, is DSGVTQTPKHLITATGQRVTLRCSPRSGDLSVYWYQQSLDQGLQFLIQYYNGEERAKGNILERFSAQQFPDLHSELNLSSLELGDSALYFCASSSSGGPTNEQFFGPGTRLTVL.

This clonotype came up many times. This chain joins TRBV12-3 or TRBV12-4 and TRBJ1-5; 8 bases agree with TRBD1. V was pared by 6 bases and J by 5 bases, with 9 bases of the junction left unmatched. This CDR3 contains 15 residues. CDR3 bases: TGTGCCAGCAGCTACCGGGCAGGGGGCGATCAGCCCCAGCATTTT. It codes for CASSYRAGGDQPQHF.

This clonotype was seen many times. CDR3 sequence: CASSEPGYYGYTF. The DNA for the CDR3 is TGCGCCAGCAGTGAGCCGGGATACTATGGCTACACCTTC. The V gene is TRBV10-2, the J gene TRBJ1-2; the D is unclear. The CDR3 is 13 residues long. V was pared by 2 bases and J by 3 bases, with 7 bases between. CDR1 is WSHSY and CDR2 is SAAADI in the germline V gene.

DNA for the CDR3: TGTGCCAGCAGTCCCAGACTAGCGGGCGGGGATACGCAGTATTTT. This gives the protein CASSPRLAGGDTQYF. The J gene is TRBJ2-3, the V gene TRBV12-3 or TRBV12-4, with 10 positions matching TRBD2. The CDR3 loop spans 15 amino acids. V shed 5 bases, J shed 6 bases, and the junction held 8 bases outside the gene matches.

This clonotype was counted a few times. The rearrangement uses TRBV20-1 and TRBJ2-7; 7 bases agree with TRBD2. Germline CDR1 is DFQATT and CDR2 is SNEGSKA (reference sequence). The CDR3 extends over 16 amino acids. Trimming took 0 bases from V and 2 from J; bases not matched to a gene: 10. CDR3 loop: CSARDGVASGTYEQYF. In DNA form, the CDR3 reads TGCAGTGCTAGAGATGGGGTCGCTAGCGGCACCTACGAGCAGTACTTC.

The chain couples TRBV5-6 to TRBJ1-2; D gene unclear. V was clipped by 0 bases and J by 4 bases, with 10 bases between them. Germline lookup yields CDR1 SGHDT and CDR2 YYEEEE. There are 14 residues in the CDR3. The CDR3 DNA sequence: TGTGCCAGCAGCTTGGAACCCTTGGCCTATGGCTACACCTTC. This gives the protein CASSLEPLAYGYTF.

This clonotype was counted many times. The J gene is TRBJ1-4, the V gene TRBV20-1; no reliable D call. There are 14 residues in the CDR3. Trimming cost V 1 base and J 6 bases, with 12 bases left between them. Germline V gene data show CDR1 as DFQATT and CDR2 as SNEGSKA (reference sequence). CDR3 coding DNA: TGCAGTGCTAGAGGCAGCCTACTTGATGAAAAACTGTTTTTT. Residues: CSARGSLLDEKLFF.

The chain employs TRBV29-1 and TRBJ2-3; D possibly corresponds to TRBD2 (6 bases). The CDR3 extends over 13 amino acids. Germline V lookup: CDR1 SQVTM, CDR2 ANQGSEA. Deletions cut 5 bases from V and 2 bases from J, with 11 bases between. The CDR3 here is CSVYAGNTDTQYF. The CDR3 DNA reads TGCAGCGTTTATGCGGGAAACACAGATACGCAGTATTTT.